A selection of T cell receptor beta chains follows, all from one sample in a study of early T cells in non-severe SARS-CoV-2 infection. TCRdb re-analysed the 5' RACE reads in MiXCR, keeping a single row per CDR3 protein. The sample gives about 52,000 distinct CDR3 sequences, 11% of which show up once; over 10% is in the top ten. The sample consisted of whole blood. All receptors come from an adult who was a healthcare worker with PCR-confirmed SARS-CoV-2 infection or an uninfected control (not recorded which). Each CDR3 is given with its conserved first and last residue. The D gene is left open where the match is weak. A row's size may be missing; if present it is once, few, many or a size class.

v_gene: TRBV12-3/TRBV12-4; abundance: many; d_gene: -; j_gene: TRBJ1-5; CDR3aa: CASREGGRNSNQPQHF; CDR3nt: TGTGCCAGCAGAGAGGGGGGAAGGAATAGCAATCAGCCCCAGCATTTT
v_gene: TRBV5-1; abundance: many; d_gene: TRBD1; j_gene: TRBJ2-7; CDR3aa: CASSFKAGGLLQNYEQYF; CDR3nt: TGCGCCAGCAGCTTTAAGGCAGGGGGCTTACTCCAAAACTACGAGCAGTACTTC
v_gene: TRBV11-3; abundance: -; d_gene: TRBD2; j_gene: TRBJ2-1; CDR3aa: CASSLGLAGGIYNEQFF; CDR3nt: TGTGCCAGCAGCTTAGGACTAGCGGGAGGCATCTACAATGAGCAGTTCTTC
v_gene: TRBV12-3/TRBV12-4; abundance: -; d_gene: -; j_gene: TRBJ2-3; CDR3aa: CASSFGAGQYF; CDR3nt: TGTGCCAGCAGTTTTGGGGCGGGGCAGTATTTT
v_gene: TRBV7-8; abundance: few; d_gene: -; j_gene: TRBJ2-3; CDR3aa: CASSPTPQSEDTQYF; CDR3nt: TGTGCCAGCAGCCCAACGCCCCAATCTGAAGATACGCAGTATTTT
v_gene: TRBV3-1; abundance: many; d_gene: -; j_gene: TRBJ2-5; CDR3aa: CASSQDREEGQTQYF; CDR3nt: TGTGCCAGCAGCCAAGACCGCGAGGAGGGGCAGACCCAGTACTTC
v_gene: TRBV10-3; abundance: few; d_gene: -; j_gene: TRBJ1-1; CDR3aa: CAITELGSTEAFF; CDR3nt: TGTGCCATCACTGAGCTCGGGAGCACTGAAGCTTTCTTT
v_gene: TRBV20-1; abundance: many; d_gene: -; j_gene: TRBJ2-2; CDR3aa: CSATNPGQRNNGELFF; CDR3nt: TGCAGTGCCACAAATCCGGGCCAGAGAAATAACGGGGAGCTGTTTTTT
v_gene: TRBV7-4; abundance: -; d_gene: -; j_gene: TRBJ2-1; CDR3aa: CASSVDPGLPVPNNEQFF; CDR3nt: TGTGCCAGCAGCGTCGACCCGGGACTTCCTGTTCCAAACAATGAGCAGTTCTTC
v_gene: TRBV6-5; abundance: many; d_gene: -; j_gene: TRBJ1-4; CDR3aa: CASSYRGSVNEKLFF; CDR3nt: TGTGCCAGCAGTTACCGGGGGTCAGTAAATGAAAAACTGTTTTTT
v_gene: TRBV18; abundance: many; d_gene: -; j_gene: TRBJ2-7; CDR3aa: CASSPTSSYEQYF; CDR3nt: TGTGCCAGCTCACCGACTAGCTCCTACGAGCAGTACTTC
v_gene: TRBV6-2/TRBV6-3; abundance: few; d_gene: -; j_gene: TRBJ2-6; CDR3aa: CASSRTSSGANVLTF; CDR3nt: TGTGCCAGCAGTAGAACGAGCTCTGGGGCCAACGTCCTGACTTTC
v_gene: TRBV5-1; abundance: many; d_gene: TRBD2; j_gene: TRBJ2-3; CDR3aa: CASSLEILAGSTDTQYF; CDR3nt: TGCGCCAGCAGCTTGGAGATACTAGCGGGGAGCACAGATACGCAGTATTTT
v_gene: TRBV18; abundance: few; d_gene: -; j_gene: TRBJ1-1; CDR3aa: CASSIDGRNTEAFF; CDR3nt: TGTGCCAGCTCGATCGACGGCCGGAACACTGAAGCTTTCTTT
v_gene: TRBV6-5; abundance: -; d_gene: -; j_gene: TRBJ2-7; CDR3aa: CASSPASADEQYF; CDR3nt: TGTGCCAGCAGCCCCGCTAGCGCGGACGAGCAGTACTTC
v_gene: TRBV20-1; abundance: many; d_gene: -; j_gene: TRBJ2-1; CDR3aa: CSARRGGRNEQFF; CDR3nt: TGCAGTGCTAGACGTGGAGGGAGGAATGAGCAGTTCTTC